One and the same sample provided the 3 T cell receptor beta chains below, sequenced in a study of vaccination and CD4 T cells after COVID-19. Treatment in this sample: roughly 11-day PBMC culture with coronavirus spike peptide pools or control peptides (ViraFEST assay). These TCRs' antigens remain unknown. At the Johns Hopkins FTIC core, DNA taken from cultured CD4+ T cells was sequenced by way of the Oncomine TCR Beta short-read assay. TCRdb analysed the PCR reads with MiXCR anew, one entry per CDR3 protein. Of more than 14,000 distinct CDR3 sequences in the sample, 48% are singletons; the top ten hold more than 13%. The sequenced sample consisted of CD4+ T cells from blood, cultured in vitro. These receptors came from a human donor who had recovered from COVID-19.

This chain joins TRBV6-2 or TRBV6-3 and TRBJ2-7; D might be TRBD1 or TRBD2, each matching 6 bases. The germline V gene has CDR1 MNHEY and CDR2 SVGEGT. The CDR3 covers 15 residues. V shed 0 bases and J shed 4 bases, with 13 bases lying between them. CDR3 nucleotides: TGTGCCAGCAGTTACTCGTCGGGGGCGGGTTACGAGCAGTACTTC. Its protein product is CASSYSSGAGYEQYF.

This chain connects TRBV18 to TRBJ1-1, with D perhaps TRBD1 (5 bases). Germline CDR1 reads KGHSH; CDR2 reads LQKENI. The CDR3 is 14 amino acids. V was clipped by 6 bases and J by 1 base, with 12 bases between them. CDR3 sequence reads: CASSRTGQNTEAFF. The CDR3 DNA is TGTGCCAGCTCCCGGACTGGACAGAACACTGAAGCTTTCTTT.

The CDR3: CSVNNRASDYGYTF. The CDR3, as DNA: TGCAGCGTTAACAACAGGGCCTCAGACTATGGCTACACCTTC. The chain links TRBV29-1 to TRBJ1-2; possibly TRBD1 for D (6 bases). Trimming took 5 bases from V and 3 from J, leaving 16 bases between them. The CDR3 extends over 14 amino acids. Germline V CDR1 and CDR2: SQVTM, ANQGSEA.